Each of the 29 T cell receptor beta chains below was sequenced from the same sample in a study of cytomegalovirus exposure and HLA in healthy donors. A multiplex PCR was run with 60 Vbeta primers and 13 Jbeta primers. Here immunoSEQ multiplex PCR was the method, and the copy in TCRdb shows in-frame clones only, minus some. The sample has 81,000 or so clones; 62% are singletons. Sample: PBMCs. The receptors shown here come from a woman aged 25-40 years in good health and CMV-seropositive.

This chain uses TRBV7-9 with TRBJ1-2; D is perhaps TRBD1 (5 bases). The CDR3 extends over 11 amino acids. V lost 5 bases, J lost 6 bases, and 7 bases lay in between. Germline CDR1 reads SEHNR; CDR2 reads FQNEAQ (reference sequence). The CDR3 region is CASSQGDGYTF. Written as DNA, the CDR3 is TGTGCCAGCAGCCAAGGGGATGGCTACACCTTC. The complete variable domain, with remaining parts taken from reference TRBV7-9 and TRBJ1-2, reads DTGVSQNPRHKITKRGQNVTFRCDPISEHNRLYWYRQTLGQGPEFLTYFQNEAQLEKSRLLSDRFSAERPKGSFSTLEIQRTEQGDSAMYLCASSQGDGYTFGSGTRLTVV.

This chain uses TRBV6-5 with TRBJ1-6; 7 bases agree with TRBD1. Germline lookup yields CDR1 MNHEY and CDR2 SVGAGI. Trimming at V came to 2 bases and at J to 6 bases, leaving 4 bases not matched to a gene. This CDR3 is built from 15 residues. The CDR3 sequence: CASSYLGQANSPLHF. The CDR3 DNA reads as TGTGCCAGCAGTTACCTAGGACAGGCTAATTCACCCCTCCACTTT.

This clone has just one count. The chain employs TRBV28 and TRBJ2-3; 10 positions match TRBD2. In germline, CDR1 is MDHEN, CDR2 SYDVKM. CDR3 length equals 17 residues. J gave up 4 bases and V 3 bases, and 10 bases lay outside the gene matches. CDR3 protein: CASSFSSGTSAPDTQYF. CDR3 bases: TGTGCCAGCAGTTTCTCCTCCGGGACTAGCGCACCAGATACGCAGTATTTT.

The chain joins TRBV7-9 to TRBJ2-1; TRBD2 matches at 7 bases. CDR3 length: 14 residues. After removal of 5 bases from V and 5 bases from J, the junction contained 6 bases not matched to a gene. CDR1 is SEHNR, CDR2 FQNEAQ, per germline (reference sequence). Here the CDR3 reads CASSKPGLNNEQFF. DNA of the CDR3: TGTGCCAGCAGCAAACCGGGACTAAACAATGAGCAGTTCTTC.

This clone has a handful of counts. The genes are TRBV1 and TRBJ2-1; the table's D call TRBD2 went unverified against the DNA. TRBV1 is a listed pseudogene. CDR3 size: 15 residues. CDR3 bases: TGCACCAGCAGCCAAGATTGGCGGGGGGACAATGAGCAGTTCTTC. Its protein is CTSSQDWRGDNEQFF.

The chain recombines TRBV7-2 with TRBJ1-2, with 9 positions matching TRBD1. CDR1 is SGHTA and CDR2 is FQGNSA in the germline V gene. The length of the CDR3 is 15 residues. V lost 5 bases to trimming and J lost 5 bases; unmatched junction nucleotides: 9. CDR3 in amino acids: CASSPAGTGRYGYTF. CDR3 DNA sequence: TGTGCCAGCAGCCCCGCCGGGACAGGGAGGTATGGCTACACCTTC. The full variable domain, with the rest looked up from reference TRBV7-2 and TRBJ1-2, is GAGVSQSPSNKVTEKGKDVELRCDPISGHTALYWYRQSLGQGLEFLIYFQGNSAPDKSGLPSDRFSAERTGGSVSTLTIQRTQQEDSAVYLCASSPAGTGRYGYTFGSGTRLTVV.

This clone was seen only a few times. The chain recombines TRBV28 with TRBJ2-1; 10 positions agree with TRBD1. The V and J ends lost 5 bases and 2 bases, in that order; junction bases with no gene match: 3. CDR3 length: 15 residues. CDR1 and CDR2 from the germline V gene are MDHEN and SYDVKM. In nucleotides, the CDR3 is TGTGCCAGCAGTCATGGGACAGGGGCCTACAATGAGCAGTTCTTC. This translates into CASSHGTGAYNEQFF.

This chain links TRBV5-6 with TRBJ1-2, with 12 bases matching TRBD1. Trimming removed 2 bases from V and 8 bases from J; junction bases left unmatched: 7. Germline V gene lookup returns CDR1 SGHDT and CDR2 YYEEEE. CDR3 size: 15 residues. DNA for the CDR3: TGTGCCAGCAGCTTAACCGGGACAGGGGGCGGAGGCTACACCTTC. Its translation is CASSLTGTGGGGYTF.

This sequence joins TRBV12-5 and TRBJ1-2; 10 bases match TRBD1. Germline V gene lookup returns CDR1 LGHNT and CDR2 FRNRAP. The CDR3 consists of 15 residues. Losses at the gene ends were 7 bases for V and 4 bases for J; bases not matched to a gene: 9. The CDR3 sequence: CASAPGTGASYGYTF. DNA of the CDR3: TGTGCTAGTGCCCCCGGGACAGGGGCCAGCTATGGCTACACCTTC.

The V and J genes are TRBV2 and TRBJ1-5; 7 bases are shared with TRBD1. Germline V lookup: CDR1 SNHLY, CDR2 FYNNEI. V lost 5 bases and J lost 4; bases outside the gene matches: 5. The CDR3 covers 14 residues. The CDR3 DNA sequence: TGTGCCAGCAGTCGACAGGGTGGGAATCAGCCCCAGCATTTT. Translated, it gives CASSRQGGNQPQHF.

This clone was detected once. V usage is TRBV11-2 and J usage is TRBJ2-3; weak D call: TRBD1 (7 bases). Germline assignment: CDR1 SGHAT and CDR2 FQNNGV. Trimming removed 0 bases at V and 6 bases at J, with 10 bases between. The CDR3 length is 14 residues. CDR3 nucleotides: TGTGCCAGCAGCTTAGATCAGGGGGGTGATACGCAGTATTTT. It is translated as CASSLDQGGDTQYF. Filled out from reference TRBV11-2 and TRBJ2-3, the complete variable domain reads EAGVAQSPRYKIIEKRQSVAFWCNPISGHATLYWYQQILGQGPKLLIQFQNNGVVDDSQLPKDRFSAERLKGVDSTLKIQPAKLEDSAVYLCASSLDQGGDTQYFGPGTRLTVL.

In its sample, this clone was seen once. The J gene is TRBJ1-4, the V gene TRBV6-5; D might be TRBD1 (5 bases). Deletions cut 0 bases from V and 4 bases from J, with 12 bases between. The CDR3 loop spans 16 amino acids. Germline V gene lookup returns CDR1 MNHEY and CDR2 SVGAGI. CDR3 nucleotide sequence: TGTGCCAGCAGTTACTCTAACCGGGGGTTTAATGAAAAACTGTTTTTT. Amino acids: CASSYSNRGFNEKLFF.

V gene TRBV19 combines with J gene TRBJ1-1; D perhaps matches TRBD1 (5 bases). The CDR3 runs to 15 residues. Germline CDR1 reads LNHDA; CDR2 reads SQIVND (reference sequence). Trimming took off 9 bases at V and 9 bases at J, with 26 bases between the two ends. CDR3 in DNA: TGTGCCAGCAAAGCAGATCAGCGGGCGACGGGGCAAGCTTTCTTT. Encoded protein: CASKADQRATGQAFF.

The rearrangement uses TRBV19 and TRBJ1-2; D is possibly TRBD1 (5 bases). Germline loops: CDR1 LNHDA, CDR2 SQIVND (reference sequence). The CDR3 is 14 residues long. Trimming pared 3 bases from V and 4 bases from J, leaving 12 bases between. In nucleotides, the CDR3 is TGTGCCAGTAGTATCGGATCCAGGGTCTATGGCTACACCTTC. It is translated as CASSIGSRVYGYTF.

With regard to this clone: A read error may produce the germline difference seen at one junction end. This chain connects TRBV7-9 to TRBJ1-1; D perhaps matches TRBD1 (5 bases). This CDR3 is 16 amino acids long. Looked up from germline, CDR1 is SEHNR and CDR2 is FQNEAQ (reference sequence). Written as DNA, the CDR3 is TGTTCCAGCACCATCTCGACGGCAGGGTTGAACACTGAAGCTTTCTTT. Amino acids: CSSTISTAGLNTEAFF. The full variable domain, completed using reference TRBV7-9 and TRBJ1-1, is DTGVSQNPRHKITKRGQNVTFRCDPISEHNRLYWYRQTLGQGPEFLTYFQNEAQLEKSRLLSDRFSAERPKGSFSTLEIQRTEQGDSAMYLCSSTISTAGLNTEAFFGQGTRLTVV.

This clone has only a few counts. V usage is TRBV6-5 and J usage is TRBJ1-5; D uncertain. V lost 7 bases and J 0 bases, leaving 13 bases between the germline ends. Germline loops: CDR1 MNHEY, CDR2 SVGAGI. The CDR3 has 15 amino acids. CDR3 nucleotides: TGTGCCAGCACAGGAGGACCCGATAGCAATCAGCCCCAGCATTTT. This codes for CASTGGPDSNQPQHF.

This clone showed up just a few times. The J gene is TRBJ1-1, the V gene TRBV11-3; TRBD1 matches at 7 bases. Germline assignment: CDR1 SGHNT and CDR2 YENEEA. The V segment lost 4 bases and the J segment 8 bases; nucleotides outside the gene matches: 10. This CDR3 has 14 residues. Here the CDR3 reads CASSSRDSGAEAFF. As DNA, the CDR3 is TGTGCCAGCAGCTCCCGGGACAGCGGAGCGGAAGCTTTCTTT.

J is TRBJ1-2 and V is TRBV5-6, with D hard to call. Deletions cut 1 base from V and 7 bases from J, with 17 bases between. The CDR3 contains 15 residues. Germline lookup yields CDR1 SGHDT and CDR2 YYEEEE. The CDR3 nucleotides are TGTGCCAGCAGCTTGCTTCTGGCCCGTCCCGTTGGCTACACCTTC. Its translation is CASSLLLARPVGYTF. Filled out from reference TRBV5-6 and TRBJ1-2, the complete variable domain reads DAGVTQSPTHLIKTRGQQVTLRCSPKSGHDTVSWYQQALGQGPQFIFQYYEEEERQRGNFPDRFSGHQFPNYSSELNVNALLLGDSALYLCASSLLLARPVGYTFGSGTRLTVV.

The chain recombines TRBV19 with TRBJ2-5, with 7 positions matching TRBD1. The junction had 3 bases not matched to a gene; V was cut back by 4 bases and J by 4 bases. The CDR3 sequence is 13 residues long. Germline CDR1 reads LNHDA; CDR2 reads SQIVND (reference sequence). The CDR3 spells CASSRAGGETQYF. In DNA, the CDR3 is TGTGCCAGTAGTAGGGCAGGGGGAGAGACCCAGTACTTC.

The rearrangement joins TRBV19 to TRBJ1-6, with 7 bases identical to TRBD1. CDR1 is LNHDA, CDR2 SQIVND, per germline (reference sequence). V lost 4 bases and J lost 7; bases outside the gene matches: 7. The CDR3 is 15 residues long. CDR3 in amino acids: CASSTILDRNSPLHF. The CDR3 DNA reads TGTGCCAGTAGTACTATCCTGGACAGGAATTCACCCCTCCACTTT.

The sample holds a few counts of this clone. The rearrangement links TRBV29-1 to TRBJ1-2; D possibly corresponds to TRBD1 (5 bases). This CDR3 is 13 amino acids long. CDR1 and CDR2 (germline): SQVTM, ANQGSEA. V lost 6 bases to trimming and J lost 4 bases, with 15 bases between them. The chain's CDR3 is CSVRTGTVYGYTF. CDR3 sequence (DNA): TGCAGCGTGCGAACAGGAACGGTCTATGGCTACACCTTC.

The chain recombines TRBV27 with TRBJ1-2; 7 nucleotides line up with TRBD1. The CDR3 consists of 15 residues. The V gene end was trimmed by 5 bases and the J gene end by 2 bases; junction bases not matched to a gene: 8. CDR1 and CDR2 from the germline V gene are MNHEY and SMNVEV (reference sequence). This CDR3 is CASSPRQGLNYGYTF. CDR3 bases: TGTGCCAGCAGTCCGCGACAGGGATTAAACTATGGCTACACCTTC.

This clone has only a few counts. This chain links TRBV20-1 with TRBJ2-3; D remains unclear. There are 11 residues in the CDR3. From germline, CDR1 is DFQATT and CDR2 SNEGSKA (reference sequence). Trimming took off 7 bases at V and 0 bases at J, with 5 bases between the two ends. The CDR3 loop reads CSVQSTDTQYF. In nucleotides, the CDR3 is TGCAGTGTACAGAGCACAGATACGCAGTATTTT.

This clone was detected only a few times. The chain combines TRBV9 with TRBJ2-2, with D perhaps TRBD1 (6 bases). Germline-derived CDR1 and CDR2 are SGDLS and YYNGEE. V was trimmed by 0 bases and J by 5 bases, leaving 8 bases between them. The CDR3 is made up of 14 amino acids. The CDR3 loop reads CASSVDQGTGELFF. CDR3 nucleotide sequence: TGTGCCAGCAGCGTAGATCAGGGGACCGGGGAGCTGTTTTTT.

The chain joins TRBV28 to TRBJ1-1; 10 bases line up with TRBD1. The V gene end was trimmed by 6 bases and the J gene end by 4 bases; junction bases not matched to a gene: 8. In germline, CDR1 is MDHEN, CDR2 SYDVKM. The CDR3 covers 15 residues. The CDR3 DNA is TGTGCCAGCAGACCCTCGACAGGGGGCCCCACTGAAGCTTTCTTT. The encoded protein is CASRPSTGGPTEAFF. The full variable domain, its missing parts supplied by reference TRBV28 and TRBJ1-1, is DVKVTQSSRYLVKRTGEKVFLECVQDMDHENMFWYRQDPGLGLRLIYFSYDVKMKEKGDIPEGYSVSREKKERFSLILESASTNQTSMYLCASRPSTGGPTEAFFGQGTRLTVV.

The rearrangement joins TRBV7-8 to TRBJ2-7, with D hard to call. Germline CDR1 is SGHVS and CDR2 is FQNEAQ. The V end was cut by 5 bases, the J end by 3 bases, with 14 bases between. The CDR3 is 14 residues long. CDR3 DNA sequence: TGTGCCAGCAGCCCAGTGACTGTCAGCTACGAGCAGTACTTC. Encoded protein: CASSPVTVSYEQYF.

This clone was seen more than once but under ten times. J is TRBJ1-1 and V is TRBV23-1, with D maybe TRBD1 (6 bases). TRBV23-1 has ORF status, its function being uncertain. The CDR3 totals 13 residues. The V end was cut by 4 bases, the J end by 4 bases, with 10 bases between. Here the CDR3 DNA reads TGCGCCAGCAGTCGCCAGGGGTGCACTGAAGCTTTCTTT. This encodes CASSRQGCTEAFF.

The CDR3 here is CAIRWDRSNSPLHF. The CDR3 DNA sequence: TGTGCCATCCGATGGGACAGGAGCAATTCACCCCTCCACTTT. The rearrangement links TRBV2 to TRBJ1-6; TRBD1 matches at 8 bases. Per germline, CDR1 SNHLY and CDR2 FYNNEI. This CDR3 is built from 14 residues. V lost 10 bases, J lost 7 bases, and 9 bases stayed unmatched.

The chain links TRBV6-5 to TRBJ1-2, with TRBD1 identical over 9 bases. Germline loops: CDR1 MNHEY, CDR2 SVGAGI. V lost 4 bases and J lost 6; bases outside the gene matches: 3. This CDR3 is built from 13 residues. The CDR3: CASSWRQGDGYTF. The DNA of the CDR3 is TGTGCCAGCAGTTGGAGACAGGGGGATGGCTACACCTTC.